The rows below give T cell receptor beta chains drawn from one sample of a study of blood T cell repertoires in COVID-19. Only in-frame clones appear in the TCRdb table, and some are missing; sequencing was by immunoSEQ multiplex PCR. The repertoire holds under 200,000 clones, with roughly 82% as singletons. The sequenced sample consisted of PBMCs or T cells enriched from blood (not recorded which). All receptors come from a woman aged 55-69 years with acute COVID-19. CDR3s include the opening cysteine and the closing phenylalanine or tryptophan. Rows give clone size only sometimes, using once, few, many, or a class for an expanded clone.

-	TRBV7-2	TRBJ1-2	CATEAGRGLNYGYTF
-	TRBV19	TRBJ2-4	CASCNLLAKNIQYF
-	TRBV19	TRBJ1-2	CASSRSGRANYGYTF
-	TRBV10-3	TRBJ1-1	CAIGGTGPDLAFF
-	TRBV19	TRBJ1-6	CASSKTGTGRESPLHF
-	TRBV15	TRBJ2-5	CATSRLGTGLRETQYF
-	TRBV9	TRBJ2-1	CASSVGGSGGVNEQFF
few	TRBV4-2	TRBJ1-5	CASSHTGANSNQPQHF
-	TRBV11-2	TRBJ2-7	CASSFLRVSAYEQYF
-	TRBV5-1	TRBJ2-1	CASSFSTGGNGEQFF
-	TRBV27	TRBJ1-1	CASSPSLGGDTEAFF
-	TRBV9	TRBJ2-3	CASSVATSNTDTQYF
-	TRBV3-1/TRBV3-2	TRBJ2-3	CASIPTSGGSNTQYF
-	TRBV28	TRBJ1-2	CASSWPNDSFYGYTF
-	TRBV25-1	TRBJ2-1	CASSEPMGLAGDNEQFF
-	TRBV12-3/TRBV12-4	TRBJ2-2	CASSVAATGELFF
-	TRBV5-8	TRBJ2-5	CATKRTSGGLMGQETQYF
-	TRBV6-5	TRBJ2-2	CASSYSPTHTGELFF
-	TRBV29-1	TRBJ1-4	CSVKGATNEKLFF
-	TRBV4-2	TRBJ2-7	CASSHGMVAASYEQYF
-	TRBV3-1/TRBV3-2	TRBJ2-1	CASSQGTSGGPYNEQFF
once	TRBV4-2	TRBJ2-1	CASSPSTAGDWSYNEQFF
-	TRBV7-8	TRBJ1-3	CASSLDRGGNTIYF
-	TRBV19	TRBJ1-1	CASSIVGRGTEAFF
once	TRBV4-3	TRBJ1-1	CASSRGTGELNTEAFF
-	TRBV18	TRBJ2-5	CASSPGEEETQYF
-	TRBV4-3	TRBJ2-1	CASSRPGQAGGEQFF
-	TRBV4-3	TRBJ2-4	CASSQERGYLAKNIQYF
-	TRBV7-2	TRBJ1-6	CASSPRQPRDNSPLHF